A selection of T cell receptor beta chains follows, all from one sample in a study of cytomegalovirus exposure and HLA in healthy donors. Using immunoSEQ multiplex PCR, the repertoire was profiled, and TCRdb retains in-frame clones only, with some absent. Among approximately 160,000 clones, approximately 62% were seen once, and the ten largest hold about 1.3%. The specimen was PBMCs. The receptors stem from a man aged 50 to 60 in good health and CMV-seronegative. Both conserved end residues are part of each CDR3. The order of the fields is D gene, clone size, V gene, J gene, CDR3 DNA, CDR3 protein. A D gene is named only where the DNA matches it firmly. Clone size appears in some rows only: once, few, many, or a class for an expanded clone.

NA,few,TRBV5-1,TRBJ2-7,TGCGCCAGCAGCTTGGTCGTGAGCTCCTACGAGCAGTACTTC,CASSLVVSSYEQYF
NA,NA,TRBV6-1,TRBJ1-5,TGTGCCAGCAGTGAATGGGGGAGGGGGATTAGCAATCAGCCCCAGCATTTT,CASSEWGRGISNQPQHF
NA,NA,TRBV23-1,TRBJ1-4,TGCGCCGACGGGGGGATGGAAAAACTGTTTTTT,CADGGMEKLFF
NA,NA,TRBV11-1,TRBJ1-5,TGTGCCAGCAGCCCAGGGAGCAATCAGCCCCAGCATTTT,CASSPGSNQPQHF
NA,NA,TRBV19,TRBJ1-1,TGTGCCAGTACCCTTCCAGGGTACACTGAAGCTTTCTTT,CASTLPGYTEAFF
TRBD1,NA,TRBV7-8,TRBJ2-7,TGTGCCAGCAGCTTAGCGTTGGCAGGGGGCGTTAGTAACTTC,CASSLALAGGVSNF
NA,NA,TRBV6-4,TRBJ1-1,TGTGCCAGCAGAAGAGAGGGCCTGGACACTGAAGCTTTCTTT,CASRREGLDTEAFF
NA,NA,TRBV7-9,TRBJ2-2,TGTGCCAGCAGCCCTCGGCCCGGGGGTAGCACCGGGGAGCTGTTTTTT,CASSPRPGGSTGELFF
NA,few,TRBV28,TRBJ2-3,TGTGCCGCTCTTGGGAGGGGGAGGACAGATACGCAGTATTTT,CAALGRGRTDTQYF
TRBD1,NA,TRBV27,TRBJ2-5,TGTGCCAGCAGGACCCTAGGGACAGGGTTGGAGACCCAGTACTTC,CASRTLGTGLETQYF
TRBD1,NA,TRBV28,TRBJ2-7,TGTGCCAGCAGTTTACCGGGACAGGGGACCTACGAGCAGTACTTC,CASSLPGQGTYEQYF
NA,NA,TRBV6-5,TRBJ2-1,TGTGCCAGCAGTTACTCAAGGGGCGCCCGCAATGAGCAGTTCTTC,CASSYSRGARNEQFF
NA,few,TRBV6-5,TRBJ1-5,TGTGCCAGCAGTCCCGGACAGAACAATCAGCCCCAGCATTTT,CASSPGQNNQPQHF
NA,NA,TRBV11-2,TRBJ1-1,TGTGCCAGCAGCTCACAGGGGAACACTGAAGCTTTCTTT,CASSSQGNTEAFF
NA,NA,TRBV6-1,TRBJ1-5,TGTGCCAGCAGTGAACAGGCGATAGGCAATCAGCCCCAGCATTTT,CASSEQAIGNQPQHF
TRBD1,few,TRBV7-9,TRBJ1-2,TGTGCCAGCAGCCGACAGGGCTTCTATGGCTACACCTTC,CASSRQGFYGYTF
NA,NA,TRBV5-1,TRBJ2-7,TGCGCCAGCAGCCCCCTGACAGGGAGGATTGACGAGCAGTACTTC,CASSPLTGRIDEQYF
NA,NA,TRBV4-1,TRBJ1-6,TGCGCCAGCAGCCCTGGGGCCCCAGGGGAAGGATCACCCCTCCACTTT,CASSPGAPGEGSPLHF